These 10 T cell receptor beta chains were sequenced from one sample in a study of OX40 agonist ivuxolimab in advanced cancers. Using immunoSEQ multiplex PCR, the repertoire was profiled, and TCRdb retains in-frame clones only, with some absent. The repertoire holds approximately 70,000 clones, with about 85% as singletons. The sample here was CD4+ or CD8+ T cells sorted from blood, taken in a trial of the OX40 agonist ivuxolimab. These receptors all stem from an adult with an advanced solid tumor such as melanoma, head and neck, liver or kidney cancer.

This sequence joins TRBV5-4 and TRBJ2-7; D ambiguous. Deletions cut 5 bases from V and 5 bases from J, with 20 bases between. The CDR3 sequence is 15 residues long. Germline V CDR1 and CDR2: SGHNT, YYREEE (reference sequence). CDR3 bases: TGTGCCAGCAGGAGAGGTGGGGTCCTACCTAACGAGCAGTACTTC. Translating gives CASRRGGVLPNEQYF. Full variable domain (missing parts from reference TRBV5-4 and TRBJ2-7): ETGVTQSPTHLIKTRGQQVTLRCSSQSGHNTVSWYQQALGQGPQFIFQYYREEENGRGNFPPRFSGLQFPNYSSELNVNALELDDSALYLCASRRGGVLPNEQYFGPGTRLTVT.

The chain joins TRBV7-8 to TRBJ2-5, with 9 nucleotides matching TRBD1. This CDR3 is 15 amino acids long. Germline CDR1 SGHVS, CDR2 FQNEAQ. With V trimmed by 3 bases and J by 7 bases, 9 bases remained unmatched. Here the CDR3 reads CASSFPQGAKGTQYF. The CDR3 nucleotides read TGTGCCAGCAGCTTCCCACAGGGGGCGAAGGGGACCCAGTACTTC.

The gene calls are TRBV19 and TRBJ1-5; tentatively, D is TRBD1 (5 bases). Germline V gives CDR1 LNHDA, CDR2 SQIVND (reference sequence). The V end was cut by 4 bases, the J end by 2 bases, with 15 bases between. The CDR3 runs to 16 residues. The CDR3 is CASSTGTGGGNQPQHF. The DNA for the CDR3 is TGTGCCAGTAGTACCGGGACCGGGGGGGGCAATCAGCCCCAGCATTTT.

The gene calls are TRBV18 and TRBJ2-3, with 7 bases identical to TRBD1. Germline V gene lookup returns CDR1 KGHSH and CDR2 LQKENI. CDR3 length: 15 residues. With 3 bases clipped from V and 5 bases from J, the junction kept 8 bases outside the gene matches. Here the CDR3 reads CASSPTGNMGDTQYF. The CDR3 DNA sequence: TGTGCCAGCTCACCGACAGGGAATATGGGAGATACGCAGTATTTT.

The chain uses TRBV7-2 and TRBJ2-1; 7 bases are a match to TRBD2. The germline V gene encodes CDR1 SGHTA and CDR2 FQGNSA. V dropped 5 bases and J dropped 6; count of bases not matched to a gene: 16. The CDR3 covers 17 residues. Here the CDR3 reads CASSAAMRWEGRNEQFF. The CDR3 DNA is TGTGCCAGCAGCGCCGCCATGAGGTGGGAGGGCCGCAATGAGCAGTTCTTC.

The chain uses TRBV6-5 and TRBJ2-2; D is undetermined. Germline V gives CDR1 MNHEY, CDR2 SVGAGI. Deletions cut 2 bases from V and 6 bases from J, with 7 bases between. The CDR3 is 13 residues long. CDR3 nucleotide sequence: TGTGCCAGCAGTTACGATTCAGCCGGGGAGCTGTTTTTT. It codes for CASSYDSAGELFF.

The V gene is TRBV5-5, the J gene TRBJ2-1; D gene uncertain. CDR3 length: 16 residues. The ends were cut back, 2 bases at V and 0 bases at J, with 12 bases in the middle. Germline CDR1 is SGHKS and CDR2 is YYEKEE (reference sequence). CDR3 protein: CASSLEASSSYNEQFF. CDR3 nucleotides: TGTGCCAGCAGCTTAGAAGCGTCAAGCTCCTACAATGAGCAGTTCTTC.

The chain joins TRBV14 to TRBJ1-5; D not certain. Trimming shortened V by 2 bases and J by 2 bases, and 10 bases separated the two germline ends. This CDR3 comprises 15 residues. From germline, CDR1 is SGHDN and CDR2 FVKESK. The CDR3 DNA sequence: TGTGCCAGCAGCCAATCGGGGTTAGGCAATCAGCCCCAGCATTTT. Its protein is CASSQSGLGNQPQHF.

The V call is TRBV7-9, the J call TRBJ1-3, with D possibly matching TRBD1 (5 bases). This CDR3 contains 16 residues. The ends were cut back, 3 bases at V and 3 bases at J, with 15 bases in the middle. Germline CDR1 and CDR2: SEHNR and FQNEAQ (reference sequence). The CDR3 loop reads CASSFPLSGYGNTIYF. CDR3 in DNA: TGTGCCAGCAGCTTTCCCCTGTCAGGGTATGGAAACACCATATATTTT.

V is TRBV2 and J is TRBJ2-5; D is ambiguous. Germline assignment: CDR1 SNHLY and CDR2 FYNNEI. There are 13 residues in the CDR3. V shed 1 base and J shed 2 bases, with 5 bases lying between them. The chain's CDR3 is CASSEVRQETQYF. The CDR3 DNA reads TGTGCCAGCAGTGAAGTTAGGCAAGAGACCCAGTACTTC.